The sequence of this T cell receptor (beta chain) was determined in a study of blood T cell repertoires in COVID-19. Produced via immunoSEQ multiplex PCR; TCRdb's table is partial and in-frame only. The sample holds approximately 390,000 clones, nearly 90% seen once. Germline lookup yields CDR1 MNHEY and CDR2 SVGAGI. V was cut by 7 bases and J by 0 bases, with 13 bases left in between. The CDR3 is made up of 15 amino acids. Cohorts were assigned according to the clinical history that participants reported. Sequencing was carried out using PBMCs or T cells enriched from blood (not recorded which). The sequence was obtained from a middle-aged woman with acute COVID-19. The chain recombines TRBV6-5 with TRBJ1-3; D possibly corresponds to TRBD1 (5 bases). CDR3 loop: CASNVGVRSGNTIYF. The CDR3 DNA sequence: TGTGCCAGCAACGTAGGGGTTCGCTCTGGAAACACCATATATTTT.